These 10 T cell receptor beta chains were sequenced from one sample in a study of response to subunit inactivated influenza vaccine. TCRdb itself ran the RT-PCR reads through MiXCR, one entry per CDR3 protein. The sample has about 540,000 distinct CDR3 sequences; about 14% are singletons. The specimen comprised PBMCs from blood, sampled less than 13 days after vaccination. All receptors derive from a man in his fifties who received an inactivated influenza vaccine.

The chain has TRBV5-1 and TRBJ1-2, with no clear D. Per the germline V gene, CDR1 is SGHRS and CDR2 is YFSETQ. Trimming pared 0 bases from V and 0 bases from J, leaving 6 bases between. The CDR3 runs to 14 residues. The CDR3 reads CASSLAIPNYGYTF. DNA for the CDR3: TGCGCCAGCAGCTTGGCCATACCTAACTATGGCTACACCTTC. The entire variable domain, with the rest obtained from reference TRBV5-1 and TRBJ1-2, is as follows: KAGVTQTPRYLIKTRGQQVTLSCSPISGHRSVSWYQQTPGQGLQFLFEYFSETQRNKGNFPGRFSGRQFSNSRSEMNVSTLELGDSALYLCASSLAIPNYGYTFGSGTRLTVV.

The rearrangement links TRBV6-2 or TRBV6-3 to TRBJ2-5, with D perhaps TRBD1 or TRBD2 (5 bases each). CDR1 and CDR2 from the germline V gene are MNHEY and SVGEGT. V lost 7 bases to trimming and J lost 5 bases, with 20 bases between them. This CDR3 is 15 amino acids long. The DNA of the CDR3 is TGTGCCAGCATCGACGCGGGCAGGGTCGAGGAGACCCAGTACTTC. It codes for CASIDAGRVEETQYF.

This clonotype was seen a handful of times. V and J are TRBV18 and TRBJ2-7; a weak D match, TRBD1 (6 bases). There are 15 residues in the CDR3. V was trimmed by 2 bases and J by 5 bases, leaving 16 bases between them. Per the germline V gene, CDR1 is KGHSH and CDR2 is LQKENI. The CDR3, as DNA: TGTGCCAGCTCACCATCAGGGGCCTTTTGGCACGAGCAGTACTTC. It encodes CASSPSGAFWHEQYF.

The rearrangement uses TRBV2 and TRBJ2-7; 9 bases line up with TRBD2. Trimming took 4 bases from V and 3 from J; bases not matched to a gene: 10. Germline CDR1 is SNHLY and CDR2 is FYNNEI. This CDR3 is 16 amino acids long. CDR3 nucleotide sequence: TGTGCCAGCAGTGGAGGCAGGCTAGCGGGGAGCTACGAGCAGTACTTC. This translates into CASSGGRLAGSYEQYF.

This clonotype occurred a few times. The rearrangement uses TRBV7-9 and TRBJ2-1; 7 bases fit TRBD1. Germline CDR1 reads SEHNR; CDR2 reads FQNEAQ (reference sequence). There are 14 residues in the CDR3. The V and J ends lost 5 bases and 10 bases, in that order; junction bases with no gene match: 11. The chain's CDR3 is CASSLRQGIGEQFF. In DNA form, the CDR3 reads TGTGCCAGCAGCCTACGACAGGGTATCGGGGAGCAGTTCTTC.

V gene TRBV20-1 combines with J gene TRBJ2-7; perhaps TRBD2 as D (6 bases). The CDR3 is 13 amino acids. V was pared by 3 bases and J by 5 bases, with 14 bases between. Germline V gene lookup returns CDR1 DFQATT and CDR2 SNEGSKA (reference sequence). CDR3 in amino acids: CSASHGSIDEQYF. The CDR3 DNA sequence: TGCAGTGCTAGTCACGGGAGTATCGACGAGCAGTACTTC.

This clonotype appeared a few times. CDR3 protein: CSASDSYNEQFF. The CDR3 coding sequence is TGCAGTGCTTCGGACTCGTACAATGAGCAGTTCTTC. This rearrangement joins TRBV20-1 to TRBJ2-1, with a tentative D call TRBD2 (5 bases). Germline loops: CDR1 DFQATT, CDR2 SNEGSKA (reference sequence). The germline V and J ends were trimmed by 5 bases and 4 bases, with 9 bases remaining between them. The CDR3 length is 12 residues.

The chain recombines TRBV24-1 with TRBJ2-3, with 7 bases aligning to TRBD1. This CDR3 region has 12 residues. V lost 4 bases and J lost 7; bases outside the gene matches: 1. Germline V gene sequence: CDR1 KGHDR, CDR2 SFDVKD. This CDR3 is CATSEQGYTQYF. The CDR3 nucleotides read TGTGCCACCAGTGAACAGGGGTATACGCAGTATTTT.

The chain is built from TRBV30 and TRBJ2-3; 8 bases map to TRBD2. J gave up 0 bases and V 5 bases, and 4 bases lay outside the gene matches. Germline CDR1 and CDR2: GTSNPN and SVGIG (reference sequence). The CDR3 is 14 amino acids. The CDR3 sequence is CAWGRGGSTDTQYF. For the CDR3, the DNA is TGTGCCTGGGGCCGGGGGGGGAGCACAGATACGCAGTATTTT.

J is TRBJ1-2 and V is TRBV5-1; the match to TRBD1 covers 10 bases. Germline loops: CDR1 SGHRS, CDR2 YFSETQ. The V gene end was trimmed by 4 bases and the J gene end by 4 bases; junction bases not matched to a gene: 4. The CDR3 has 14 residues. CDR3 protein: CASSRDRGSYGYTF. CDR3 nucleotide sequence: TGCGCCAGCAGCAGGGACAGGGGAAGCTATGGCTACACCTTC.